This TCR beta chain was identified in a study of blood T cell repertoires in COVID-19. As processed by the authors: Scientists estimated how many nucleated cells there were by amplifying reference gene primers. Profiling relied on immunoSEQ multiplex PCR, and the TCRdb table lists in-frame clones only, not all of them. For V, J and clone size, that table is used; D and trimming come from the DNA. The repertoire holds more than 85,000 clones, with roughly nine tenths as singletons. There are 17 residues in the CDR3. In its sample, this clone was seen once. This clonotype was obtained from a woman in her 70s with acute or convalescent COVID-19. The chain links TRBV21-1 to TRBJ2-7; the table's D call, TRBD2, has no DNA check behind it. TRBV21-1 is a known pseudogene. The sequencing sample was made of peripheral blood. This CDR3 is CASSKGNRLADSYEQYF. DNA for the CDR3: TGTGCCAGCAGCAAAGGAAACCGACTAGCGGACTCCTACGAGCAGTACTTC.